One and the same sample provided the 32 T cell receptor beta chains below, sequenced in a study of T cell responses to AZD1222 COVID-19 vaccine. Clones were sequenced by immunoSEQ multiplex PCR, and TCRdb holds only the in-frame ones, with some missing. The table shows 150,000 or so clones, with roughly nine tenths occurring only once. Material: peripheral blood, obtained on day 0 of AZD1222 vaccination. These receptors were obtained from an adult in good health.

The CDR3 DNA reads as TGTGCCAGCAGGGGACGGACCTATGGCTACACCTTC. Residues: CASRGRTYGYTF. The rearrangement links TRBV3-1 (or the pseudogene TRBV3-2) to TRBJ1-2, with D possibly TRBD1 on 5 matching bases. The CDR3 has 12 residues. Germline values: CDR1 LGHDT, CDR2 YNNKEL (reference sequence). Trimming removed 6 bases at V and 4 bases at J, with 9 bases between.

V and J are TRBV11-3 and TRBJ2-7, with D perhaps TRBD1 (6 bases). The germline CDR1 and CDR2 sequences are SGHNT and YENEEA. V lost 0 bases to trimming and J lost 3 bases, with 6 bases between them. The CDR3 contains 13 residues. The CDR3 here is CASSLDRGYEQYF. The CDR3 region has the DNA TGTGCCAGCAGCTTAGACAGGGGCTACGAGCAGTACTTC.

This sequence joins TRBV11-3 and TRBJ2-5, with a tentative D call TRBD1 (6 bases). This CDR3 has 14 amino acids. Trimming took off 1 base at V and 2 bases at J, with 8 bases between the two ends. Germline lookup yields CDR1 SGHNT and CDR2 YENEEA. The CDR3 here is CASSLGQGQETQYF. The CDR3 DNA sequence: TGTGCCAGCAGCTTAGGGCAGGGGCAAGAGACCCAGTACTTC.

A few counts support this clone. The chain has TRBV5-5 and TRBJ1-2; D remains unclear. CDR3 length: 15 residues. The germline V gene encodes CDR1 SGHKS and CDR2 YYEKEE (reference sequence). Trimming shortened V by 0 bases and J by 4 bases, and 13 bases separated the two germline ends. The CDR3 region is CASSLGDISFYGYTF. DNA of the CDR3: TGTGCCAGCAGCTTGGGGGATATCAGCTTCTATGGCTACACCTTC. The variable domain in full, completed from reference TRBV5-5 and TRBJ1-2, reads DAGVTQSPTHLIKTRGQQVTLRCSPISGHKSVSWYQQVLGQGPQFIFQYYEKEERGRGNFPDRFSARQFPNYSSELNVNALLLGDSALYLCASSLGDISFYGYTFGSGTRLTVV.

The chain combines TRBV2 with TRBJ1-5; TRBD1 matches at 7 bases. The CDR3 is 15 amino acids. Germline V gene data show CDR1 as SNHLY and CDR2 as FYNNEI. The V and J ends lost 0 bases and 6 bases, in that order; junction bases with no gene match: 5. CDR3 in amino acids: CASSEARQGGQPQHF. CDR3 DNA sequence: TGTGCCAGCAGTGAAGCTCGACAGGGAGGTCAGCCCCAGCATTTT.

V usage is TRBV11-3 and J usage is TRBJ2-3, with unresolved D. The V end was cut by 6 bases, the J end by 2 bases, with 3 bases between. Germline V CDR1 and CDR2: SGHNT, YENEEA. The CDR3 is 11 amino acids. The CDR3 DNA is TGTGCCAGCAGAGCCACAGATACGCAGTATTTT. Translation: CASRATDTQYF.

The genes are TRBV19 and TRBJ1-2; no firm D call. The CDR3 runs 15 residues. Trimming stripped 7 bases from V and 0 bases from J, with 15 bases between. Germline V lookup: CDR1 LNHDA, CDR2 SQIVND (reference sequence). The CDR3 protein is CASKMDFGANYGYTF. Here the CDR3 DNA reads TGTGCCAGTAAGATGGACTTTGGGGCTAACTATGGCTACACCTTC.

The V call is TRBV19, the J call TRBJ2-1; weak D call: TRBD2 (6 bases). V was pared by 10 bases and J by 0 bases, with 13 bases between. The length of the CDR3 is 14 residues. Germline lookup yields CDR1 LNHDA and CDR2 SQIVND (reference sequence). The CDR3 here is CATSAGFSYNEQFF. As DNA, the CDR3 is TGTGCCACCTCCGCGGGGTTCTCCTACAATGAGCAGTTCTTC.

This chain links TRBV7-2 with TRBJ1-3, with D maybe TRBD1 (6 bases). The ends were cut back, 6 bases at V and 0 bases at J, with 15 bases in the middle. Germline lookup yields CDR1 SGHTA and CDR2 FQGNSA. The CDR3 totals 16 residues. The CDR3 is CASSFNGGRSGNTIYF. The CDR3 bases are TGTGCCAGCAGTTTCAACGGGGGGCGCTCTGGAAACACCATATATTTT.

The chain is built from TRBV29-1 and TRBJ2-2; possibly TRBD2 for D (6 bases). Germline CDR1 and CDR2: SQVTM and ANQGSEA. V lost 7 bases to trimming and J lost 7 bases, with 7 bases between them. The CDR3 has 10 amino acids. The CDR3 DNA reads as TGCAGCGCGCGGGACGGGGAGCTGTTTTTT. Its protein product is CSARDGELFF.

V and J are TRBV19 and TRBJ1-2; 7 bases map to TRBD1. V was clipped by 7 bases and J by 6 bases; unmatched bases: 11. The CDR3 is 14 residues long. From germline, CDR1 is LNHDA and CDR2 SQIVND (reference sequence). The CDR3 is CASNLLDRANGYTF. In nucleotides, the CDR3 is TGTGCCAGTAACTTACTCGACAGGGCCAATGGCTACACCTTC.

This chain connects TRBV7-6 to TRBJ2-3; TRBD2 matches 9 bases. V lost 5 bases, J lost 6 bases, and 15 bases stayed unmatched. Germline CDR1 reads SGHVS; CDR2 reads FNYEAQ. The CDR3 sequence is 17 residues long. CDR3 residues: CASSPRLDSGSSDTQYF. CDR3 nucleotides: TGTGCCAGCAGCCCTCGTTTGGATAGCGGGAGCTCCGATACGCAGTATTTT.

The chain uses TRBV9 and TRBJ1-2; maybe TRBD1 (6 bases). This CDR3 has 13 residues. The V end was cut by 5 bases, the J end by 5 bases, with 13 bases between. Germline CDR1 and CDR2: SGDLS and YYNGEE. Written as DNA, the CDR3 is TGTGCCAGCAGTGATACAGGGTTGTATGGCTACACCTTC. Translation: CASSDTGLYGYTF.

Here the CDR3 reads CASSLSPITGELFF. The CDR3 DNA is TGCGCCAGCAGCTTGTCCCCCATCACCGGGGAGCTGTTTTTT. The chain has TRBV5-1 and TRBJ2-2; D ambiguous. Germline CDR1 reads SGHRS; CDR2 reads YFSETQ. V was trimmed by 1 base and J by 4 bases, leaving 8 bases between them. The CDR3 sequence is 14 residues long.

The CDR3 DNA follows: TGTGCCAGCAGTCTTCCGGGGGACTATGGCTACACCTTC. The encoded protein is CASSLPGDYGYTF. The rearrangement links TRBV5-6 to TRBJ1-2; perhaps TRBD1 as D (5 bases). Per the germline V gene, CDR1 is SGHDT and CDR2 is YYEEEE. This CDR3 has 13 amino acids. V was shortened by 5 bases and J by 3 bases, with 11 bases between the two germline ends.

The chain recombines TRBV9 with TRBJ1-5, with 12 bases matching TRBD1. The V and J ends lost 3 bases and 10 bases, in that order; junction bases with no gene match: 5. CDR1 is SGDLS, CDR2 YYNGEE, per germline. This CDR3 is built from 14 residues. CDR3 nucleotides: TGTGCCAGCAGCGCTGGGACAGGGGGCAATCCCCAGCATTTT. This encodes CASSAGTGGNPQHF.

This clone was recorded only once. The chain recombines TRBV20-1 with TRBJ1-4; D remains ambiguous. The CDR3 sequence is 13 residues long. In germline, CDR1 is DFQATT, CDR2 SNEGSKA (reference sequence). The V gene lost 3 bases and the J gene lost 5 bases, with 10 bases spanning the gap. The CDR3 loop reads CSASVRRNEKLFF. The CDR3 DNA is TGCAGTGCTAGTGTACGCCGGAATGAAAAACTGTTTTTT.

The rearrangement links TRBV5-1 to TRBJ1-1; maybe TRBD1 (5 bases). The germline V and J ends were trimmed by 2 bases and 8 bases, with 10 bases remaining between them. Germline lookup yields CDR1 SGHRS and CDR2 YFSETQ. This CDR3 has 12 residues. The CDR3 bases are TGCGCCAGCAGCTTTGGGGGAGTAGAAGCTTTCTTT. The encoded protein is CASSFGGVEAFF.

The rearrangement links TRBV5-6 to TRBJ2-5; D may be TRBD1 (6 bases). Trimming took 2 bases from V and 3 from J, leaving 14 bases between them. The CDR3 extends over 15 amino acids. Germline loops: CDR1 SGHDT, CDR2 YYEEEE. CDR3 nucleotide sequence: TGTGCCAGCAGCTTAAATGGACAGTGGAAAGAGACCCAGTACTTC. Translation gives CASSLNGQWKETQYF.

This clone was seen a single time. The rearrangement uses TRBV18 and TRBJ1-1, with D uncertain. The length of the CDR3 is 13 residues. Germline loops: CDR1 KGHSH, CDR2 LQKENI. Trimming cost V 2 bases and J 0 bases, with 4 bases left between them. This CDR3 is CASSPKVNTEAFF. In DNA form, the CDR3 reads TGTGCCAGCTCACCAAAGGTGAACACTGAAGCTTTCTTT.

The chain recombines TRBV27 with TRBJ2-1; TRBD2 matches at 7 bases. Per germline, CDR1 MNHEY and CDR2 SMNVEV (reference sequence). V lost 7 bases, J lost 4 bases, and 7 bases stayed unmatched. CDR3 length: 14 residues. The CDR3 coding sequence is TGTGCCAGCACCCCCTCGGGACTATACAATGAGCAGTTCTTC. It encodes CASTPSGLYNEQFF.

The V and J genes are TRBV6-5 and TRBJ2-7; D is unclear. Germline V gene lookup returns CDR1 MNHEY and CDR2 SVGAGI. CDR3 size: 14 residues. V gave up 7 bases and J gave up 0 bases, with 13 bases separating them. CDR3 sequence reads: CASKSTASSYEQYF. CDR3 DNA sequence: TGTGCCAGCAAGTCAACGGCCAGCTCCTACGAGCAGTACTTC.

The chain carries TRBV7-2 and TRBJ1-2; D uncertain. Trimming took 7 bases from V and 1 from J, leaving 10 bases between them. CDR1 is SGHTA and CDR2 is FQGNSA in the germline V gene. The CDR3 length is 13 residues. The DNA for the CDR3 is TGTGCCAGCATCCCAACCGGTAACTATGGCTACACCTTC. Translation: CASIPTGNYGYTF.

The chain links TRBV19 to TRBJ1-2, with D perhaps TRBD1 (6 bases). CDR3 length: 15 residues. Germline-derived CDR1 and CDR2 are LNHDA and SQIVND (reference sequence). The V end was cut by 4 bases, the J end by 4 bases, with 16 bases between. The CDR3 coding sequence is TGTGCCAGTAGTACCGTAGGGGGGGAACCCTATGGCTACACCTTC. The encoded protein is CASSTVGGEPYGYTF. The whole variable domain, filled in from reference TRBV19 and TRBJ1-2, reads DGGITQSPKYLFRKEGQNVTLSCEQNLNHDAMYWYRQDPGQGLRLIYYSQIVNDFQKGDIAEGYSVSREKKESFPLTVTSAQKNPTAFYLCASSTVGGEPYGYTFGSGTRLTVV.

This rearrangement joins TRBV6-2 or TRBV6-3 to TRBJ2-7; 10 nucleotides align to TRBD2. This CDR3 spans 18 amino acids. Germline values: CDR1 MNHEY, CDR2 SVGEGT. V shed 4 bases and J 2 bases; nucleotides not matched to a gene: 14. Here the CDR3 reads CASSFQFSLAGRPYEQYF. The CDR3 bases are TGTGCCAGCAGTTTTCAATTCTCACTAGCGGGGCGCCCCTACGAGCAGTACTTC.

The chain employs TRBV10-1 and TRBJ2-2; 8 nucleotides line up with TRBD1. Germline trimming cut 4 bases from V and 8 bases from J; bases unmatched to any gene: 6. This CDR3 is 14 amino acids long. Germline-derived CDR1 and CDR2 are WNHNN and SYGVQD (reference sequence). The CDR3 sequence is CASSAGQAEGELFF. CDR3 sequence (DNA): TGCGCCAGCAGTGCGGGACAGGCCGAGGGGGAGCTGTTTTTT.

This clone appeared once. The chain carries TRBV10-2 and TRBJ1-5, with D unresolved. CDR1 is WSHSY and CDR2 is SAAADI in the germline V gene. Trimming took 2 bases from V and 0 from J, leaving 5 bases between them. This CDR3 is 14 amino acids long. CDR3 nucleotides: TGCGCCAGCAGTGAGGGTTTTAGCAATCAGCCCCAGCATTTT. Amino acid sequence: CASSEGFSNQPQHF.

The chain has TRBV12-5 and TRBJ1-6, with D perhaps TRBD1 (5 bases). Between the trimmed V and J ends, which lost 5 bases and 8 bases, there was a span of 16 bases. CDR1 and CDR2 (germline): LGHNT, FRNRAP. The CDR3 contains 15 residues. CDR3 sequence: CASGIAAGFHSPLHF. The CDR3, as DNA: TGTGCTAGTGGTATCGCCGCAGGGTTTCATTCACCCCTCCACTTT. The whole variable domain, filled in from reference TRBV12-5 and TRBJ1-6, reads DARVTQTPRHKVTEMGQEVTMRCQPILGHNTVFWYRQTMMQGLELLAYFRNRAPLDDSGMPKDRFSAEMPDATLATLKIQPSEPRDSAVYFCASGIAAGFHSPLHFGNGTRLTVT.

CDR3 loop: CASRDGLAKNIQYF. CDR3 nucleotide sequence: TGTGCCAGCAGGGATGGACTAGCCAAAAACATTCAGTACTTC. This rearrangement joins TRBV27 to TRBJ2-4, with D perhaps TRBD2 (5 bases). Per the germline V gene, CDR1 is MNHEY and CDR2 is SMNVEV (reference sequence). Deletions cut 6 bases from V and 0 bases from J, with 9 bases between. This CDR3 spans 14 amino acids.

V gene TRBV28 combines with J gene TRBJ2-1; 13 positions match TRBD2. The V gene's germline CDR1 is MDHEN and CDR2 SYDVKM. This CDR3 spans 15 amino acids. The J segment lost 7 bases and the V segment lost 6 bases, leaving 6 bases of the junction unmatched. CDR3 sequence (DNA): TGTGCCAGCAGGATACTAGCGGGGGGGCCAAATGAGCAGTTCTTC. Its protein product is CASRILAGGPNEQFF.

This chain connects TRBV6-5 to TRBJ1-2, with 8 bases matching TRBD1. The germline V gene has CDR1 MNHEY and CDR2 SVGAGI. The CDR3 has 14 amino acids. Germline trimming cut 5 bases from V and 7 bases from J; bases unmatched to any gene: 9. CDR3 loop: CASSLLDRAGGYTF. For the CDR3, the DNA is TGTGCCAGCAGTCTATTGGACAGGGCGGGTGGCTACACCTTC.

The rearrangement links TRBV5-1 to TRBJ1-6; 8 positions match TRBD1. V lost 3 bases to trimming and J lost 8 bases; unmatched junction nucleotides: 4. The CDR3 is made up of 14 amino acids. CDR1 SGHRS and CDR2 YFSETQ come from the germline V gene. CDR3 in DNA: TGCGCCAGCAGCTGGACAGGGAATGATTCACCCCTCCACTTT. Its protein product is CASSWTGNDSPLHF.